This note documents a single TCR beta chain sequence. The target of this receptor is not known. An end of the junction does not agree with germline; a read error may underlie this. The data stem from a study of blood T cell repertoires in COVID-19 (dated by TCRdb to between 2020 and 2021). The study in broad terms: The collaborator samples originated in the United States, Italy and Spain and spanned the acute and convalescent phases of COVID-19. The material from the prospective study consisted of cDNA or gDNA derived from T cells, B-cell-depleted T cells, or PBMCs. Subjects who had been exposed to COVID-19, were actively infected with it, or had recovered from it provided the deeply sampled blood TCRbeta repertoires that made up the dataset. A freely available public database, intended as a resource for researchers studying the immune response to SARS-CoV-2, is where the repertoires were released. Samples were obtained from the ongoing ImmuneRACE study (first 160 participants) and from about 1,300 subjects provided by 6 global collaborators. The sample metadata nearly always contained a de-identified subject ID, COVID-19 status, age in years and sex. Where HLA class I and class II types were available, the types were taken from metadata supplied by the sample provider, not from assay-based typing. What the research found in general, with its limitations: Clinical and demographic metadata were provided uncurated, with the amount varying by source and participant.

Its CDR3 holds 11 amino acids, cysteine through phenylalanine. The kept DNA is CDR3 alone, 33 bases in frame from the first base. The germline V gene provides CDR1 SGDLS and CDR2 YYNGEE. The collaborating institutions used their own protocols to collect whole blood in K2EDTA tubes. For TCRbeta analysis, collaborator samples were shipped as frozen whole blood, as isolated PBMCs, or as DNA extracted from either sample type. TCRbeta CDR3 regions were amplified from genomic DNA using the immunoSEQ Assay, a bias-controlled multiplex PCR. In the authors' own workflow: Nucleated cell counts per sample were estimated from amplification of reference gene primers within the assay. To quantify the absolute abundance of each unique TCRbeta CDR3 rearrangement, sequence reads were collapsed and filtered. For each sample, productive Simpson clonality was calculated as the square root of Simpson's diversity index over productive rearrangements. The source is immuneACCESS, and TCRdb retained only in-frame sequences with V and J called. Part of the clones is not carried over; for the studies checked, unresolved V genes explain less than half of this, and the remainder is unexplained. That table is the source of V, J and clone size, and D and trimming were worked out from the DNA. A total of about 140,000 clones appear in this sample, over 75% of them only once. Of the sample, around 5% is held by the ten largest clones.

The sequence derives from a woman aged 45 to 65 with acute or convalescent COVID-19. The chain is assembled from TRBV9 and TRBJ1-2, with TRBD1 tentatively as D gene (6 bases match). The sequenced sample consisted of peripheral blood. The CDR3 region: CAGRGDYGYTF. The sequenced DNA is TGTGCCGGCAGGGGAGACTATGGCTACACCTTC.